These 31 T cell receptor beta chains were all obtained from the same sample, sequenced in a study of T cell responses to AZD1222 COVID-19 vaccine. Libraries were prepared by immunoSEQ multiplex PCR; TCRdb keeps only in-frame clonotypes and omits some of them. The sample includes 100,000 or so clones, roughly 90% of them seen just once. The starting material was peripheral blood, obtained on day 0 of AZD1222 vaccination. These receptor sequences come from an adult in good health.

Worth noting for this clone: At one of its ends the junction is not consistent with the germline gene, which may arise from a read error. The DNA of the CDR3 is TGTGCCAGCAGTTATCGGACAGGGGACTTT. It translates to CASSYRTGDF. The V and J genes are TRBV27 and TRBJ1-1; 9 nucleotides match TRBD1. The germline CDR1 and CDR2 sequences are MNHEY and SMNVEV (reference sequence). This CDR3 region has 10 residues.

The chain joins TRBV28 to TRBJ2-7; D remains ambiguous. Germline V gene lookup returns CDR1 MDHEN and CDR2 SYDVKM. The CDR3 spans 13 residues. The ends were cut back, 6 bases at V and 6 bases at J, with 15 bases in the middle. In DNA, the CDR3 is TGTGCCAGCAGCCCCAACGGGTCTGGCGAGCAGTACTTC. This codes for CASSPNGSGEQYF.

This chain uses TRBV10-3 with TRBJ2-3, with 9 bases that match TRBD2. V dropped 3 bases and J dropped 2; count of bases not matched to a gene: 9. From germline, CDR1 is ENHRY and CDR2 SYGVKD. This CDR3 has 17 amino acids. The CDR3 is CAISDTEAGGPTDTQYF. CDR3 in DNA: TGTGCCATCAGTGATACGGAGGCGGGGGGGCCCACAGATACGCAGTATTTT.

The chain is built from TRBV30 and TRBJ2-7, with TRBD2 as a possible D gene (5 bases). V lost 0 bases and J 3 bases, leaving 15 bases between the germline ends. The germline CDR1 and CDR2 sequences are GTSNPN and SVGIG (reference sequence). This CDR3 contains 15 residues. The CDR3, as DNA: TGTGCCTGGAGTGTACAAGGACTCCTCGACTACGAGCAGTACTTC. Encoded protein: CAWSVQGLLDYEQYF.

This chain joins TRBV5-5 and TRBJ1-6; D is possibly TRBD1 (5 bases). This CDR3 is built from 15 residues. In germline, CDR1 is SGHKS, CDR2 YYEKEE (reference sequence). Trimming removed 3 bases at V and 5 bases at J, with 12 bases between. CDR3 DNA: TGTGCCAGCAGCTCGGGACGGATCGATAATTCACCCCTCCACTTT. Encoded protein: CASSSGRIDNSPLHF.

The rearrangement links TRBV28 to TRBJ2-7; D perhaps matches TRBD1 (6 bases). V was shortened by 2 bases and J by 4 bases, with 12 bases between the two germline ends. CDR3 length equals 14 residues. From germline, CDR1 is MDHEN and CDR2 SYDVKM. CDR3 residues: CASSLVGQRYEQYF. The CDR3, as DNA: TGTGCCAGCAGTTTAGTCGGACAGCGATACGAGCAGTACTTC.

The chain is built from TRBV12-5 and TRBJ2-3; D gene unclear. The V gene's germline CDR1 is LGHNT and CDR2 FRNRAP. The ends were cut back, 2 bases at V and 4 bases at J, with 10 bases in the middle. This CDR3 region has 14 residues. CDR3 nucleotide sequence: TGTGCTAGTGGTTTGTTTCGGGCGGCAGATACGCAGTATTTT. This translates into CASGLFRAADTQYF.

This chain joins TRBV5-6 and TRBJ1-1, with TRBD1 as a possible D gene (5 bases). Between the trimmed V and J ends, which lost 4 bases and 5 bases, there was a span of 24 bases. This CDR3 is built from 17 residues. Per germline, CDR1 SGHDT and CDR2 YYEEEE. Here the CDR3 reads CASSMGLTELGTTEAFF. DNA of the CDR3: TGTGCCAGCAGCATGGGGTTGACGGAACTAGGGACGACTGAAGCTTTCTTT.

The chain employs TRBV5-1 and TRBJ1-1; D may be TRBD1 (5 bases). CDR1 and CDR2 (germline): SGHRS, YFSETQ. The CDR3 covers 13 residues. Between the trimmed V and J ends, which lost 8 bases and 0 bases, there was a span of 11 bases. CDR3 amino acids: CASGLGVNTEAFF. DNA for the CDR3: TGCGCCAGTGGTCTGGGGGTGAACACTGAAGCTTTCTTT.

V is TRBV5-1 and J is TRBJ2-3; D is undetermined. In germline, CDR1 is SGHRS, CDR2 YFSETQ. The CDR3 runs 17 residues. V lost 4 bases and J 0 bases, leaving 18 bases between the germline ends. CDR3 in amino acids: CASSPAYGRSSTDTQYF. The CDR3 DNA reads as TGCGCCAGCAGCCCTGCCTATGGGCGGAGTAGCACAGATACGCAGTATTTT.

The rearrangement joins TRBV30 to TRBJ2-7; the D is unclear. Trimming left V 2 bases short and J 4 bases short, with 9 bases between. This CDR3 has 12 amino acids. Germline V gene sequence: CDR1 GTSNPN, CDR2 SVGIG (reference sequence). This CDR3 reads CAWSPLPYEQYF. For the CDR3, the DNA is TGTGCCTGGAGTCCCCTACCGTACGAGCAGTACTTC.

The J gene is TRBJ1-1, the V gene TRBV3-1 (or the pseudogene TRBV3-2); D gene unclear. Between the trimmed V and J ends, which lost 4 bases and 1 base, there was a span of 10 bases. Germline CDR1 is LGHDT and CDR2 is YNNKEL (reference sequence). The CDR3 is 14 residues long. The CDR3 nucleotides are TGTGCCAGCAGCCCGGCGCGGCAGAACACTGAAGCTTTCTTT. Translation gives CASSPARQNTEAFF.

V and J are TRBV5-1 and TRBJ2-5, with 7 bases that match TRBD1. The trim removed 2 bases at V and 4 bases at J, leaving 2 bases unmatched. The CDR3 length is 13 residues. From germline, CDR1 is SGHRS and CDR2 YFSETQ. The CDR3 loop is CASSLTGVETQYF. The DNA of the CDR3 is TGCGCCAGCAGCTTAACAGGGGTAGAGACCCAGTACTTC.

V and J are TRBV10-2 and TRBJ2-3; 8 bases fit TRBD2. Germline V lookup: CDR1 WSHSY, CDR2 SAAADI. The trim removed 3 bases at V and 1 base at J, leaving 9 bases unmatched. This CDR3 region has 17 residues. The DNA of the CDR3 is TGCGCCAGCAGTGATAACGGGGGGGCGTGGGGCACAGATACGCAGTATTTT. It specifies CASSDNGGAWGTDTQYF.

This chain links TRBV7-2 with TRBJ1-2; TRBD1 matches 8 bases. Trimming at V came to 4 bases and at J to 8 bases, leaving 12 bases not matched to a gene. This CDR3 spans 15 amino acids. The germline CDR1 and CDR2 sequences are SGHTA and FQGNSA. DNA of the CDR3: TGTGCCAGCAGCTCGAATCCCGGGACAGGTACCGGCTACACCTTC. Its translation: CASSSNPGTGTGYTF.

The V and J genes are TRBV24-1 and TRBJ2-5; D remains unclear. The CDR3 loop spans 13 amino acids. CDR1 is KGHDR, CDR2 SFDVKD, per germline. With 0 bases removed from V and 4 bases from J, the gap between germline ends came to 5 bases. Here the CDR3 reads CATSDLSGETQYF. CDR3 DNA: TGTGCCACCAGTGATTTGTCCGGAGAGACCCAGTACTTC.

The V gene is TRBV11-2, the J gene TRBJ2-3; unclear D gene. Deletions cut 4 bases from V and 7 bases from J, with 9 bases between. Per germline, CDR1 SGHAT and CDR2 FQNNGV. This CDR3 comprises 12 residues. The CDR3 DNA reads TGTGCCAGCAGCTCAGCCGGGCATACGCAGTATTTT. Its protein product is CASSSAGHTQYF.

V gene TRBV6-5 combines with J gene TRBJ2-5; D is ambiguous. The CDR3 is 13 amino acids. Germline V lookup: CDR1 MNHEY, CDR2 SVGAGI. Trimming removed 6 bases at V and 4 bases at J, with 12 bases between. The CDR3 DNA is TGTGCCAGCAGCATCCACCCCCTAGAGACCCAGTACTTC. This translates into CASSIHPLETQYF.

The rearrangement links TRBV5-1 to TRBJ2-7; D may be TRBD1 (6 bases). This CDR3 spans 14 amino acids. The ends were cut back, 2 bases at V and 4 bases at J, with 13 bases in the middle. The germline CDR1 and CDR2 sequences are SGHRS and YFSETQ. CDR3 region: CASSFGTSTYEQYF. The CDR3 DNA reads as TGCGCCAGCAGCTTCGGGACATCTACTTACGAGCAGTACTTC.

This chain joins TRBV27 and TRBJ2-2; the D gene is possibly TRBD1 (6 bases). V lost 4 bases and J lost 6, with 18 bases in between. This CDR3 has 16 residues. The germline gives CDR1 MNHEY, CDR2 SMNVEV (reference sequence). CDR3 nucleotide sequence: TGTGCCAGCAGTTCGTTTACAGGGTCTACGTCCGGGGAGCTGTTTTTT. Its protein is CASSSFTGSTSGELFF.

The chain employs TRBV12-3 or TRBV12-4 and TRBJ1-4; a weak D match, TRBD1 (5 bases). The V gene lost 5 bases and the J gene lost 3 bases, with 7 bases spanning the gap. This CDR3 contains 13 residues. The CDR3 region has the DNA TGTGCCAGCAGTCCAGGGCCTAATGAAAAACTGTTTTTT. Its translation is CASSPGPNEKLFF.

This rearrangement joins TRBV7-9 to TRBJ2-1; TRBD2 agrees at 7 bases. Trimming removed 2 bases from V and 8 bases from J; junction bases left unmatched: 0. The CDR3 is 12 residues long. Germline CDR1 is SEHNR and CDR2 is FQNEAQ (reference sequence). In nucleotides, the CDR3 is TGTGCCAGCAGCTTAACTAGCGATGAGCAGTTCTTC. Protein: CASSLTSDEQFF.

The chain is built from TRBV19 and TRBJ1-6; 10 bases match TRBD1. There are 14 residues in the CDR3. In germline, CDR1 is LNHDA, CDR2 SQIVND (reference sequence). J lost 7 bases, V lost 5 bases, and 2 bases had no gene match. The CDR3 sequence is CASSGGQGNSPLHF. In DNA, the CDR3 is TGTGCCAGTAGTGGGGGACAGGGGAATTCACCCCTCCACTTT.

This sequence joins TRBV19 and TRBJ1-2, with 8 bases lining up with TRBD1. The ends lost 8 bases at V and 4 bases at J; junction bases unmatched: 9. The germline V gene has CDR1 LNHDA and CDR2 SQIVND (reference sequence). CDR3 length equals 14 residues. DNA of the CDR3: TGTGCCAGTCTCCCCCAGGGGGCACCCTATGGCTACACCTTC. Protein product: CASLPQGAPYGYTF.

The chain combines TRBV30 with TRBJ1-6; D ambiguous. The CDR3 has 13 residues. V gave up 4 bases and J gave up 4 bases, with 8 bases separating them. The germline V gene has CDR1 GTSNPN and CDR2 SVGIG (reference sequence). The CDR3 DNA reads as TGTGCCTGGATCGGTTCGTATAATTCACCCCTCCACTTT. Translated, it gives CAWIGSYNSPLHF.

The J gene is TRBJ1-3, the V gene TRBV30, with 7 positions matching TRBD1. The V gene end was trimmed by 5 bases and the J gene end by 1 base; junction bases not matched to a gene: 14. Germline V gives CDR1 GTSNPN, CDR2 SVGIG (reference sequence). This CDR3 spans 17 amino acids. The CDR3 bases are TGTGCCTGGGACCGTAACAGGGGACTAGGGTCTGGAAACACCATATATTTT. Protein product: CAWDRNRGLGSGNTIYF.

The rearrangement uses TRBV19 and TRBJ1-4, with 7 positions matching TRBD1. Germline V gene lookup returns CDR1 LNHDA and CDR2 SQIVND (reference sequence). The CDR3 has 15 amino acids. Germline trimming cut 7 bases from V and 4 bases from J; bases unmatched to any gene: 9. Here the CDR3 reads CASTAPNRGNEKLFF. CDR3 nucleotides: TGTGCCAGTACCGCCCCAAACAGGGGTAATGAAAAACTGTTTTTT.

The chain is built from TRBV25-1 and TRBJ1-3; no definite D call. Germline V gene data show CDR1 as MGHDK and CDR2 as SYGVNS. Trimming took 3 bases from V and 4 from J, leaving 10 bases between them. The CDR3 consists of 14 residues. The CDR3 DNA is TGTGCCAGCAGTGAGGAGAGAACCGGAAACACCATATATTTT. As protein: CASSEERTGNTIYF. Based on the CDR3 plus reference TRBV25-1 and TRBJ1-3, the full variable domain is EADIYQTPRYLVIGTGKKITLECSQTMGHDKMYWYQQDPGMELHLIHYSYGVNSTEKGDLSSESTVSRIRTEHFPLTLESARPSHTSQYLCASSEERTGNTIYFGEGSWLTVV.

This chain connects TRBV30 to TRBJ1-6; D remains ambiguous. CDR1 is GTSNPN and CDR2 is SVGIG in the germline V gene (reference sequence). The CDR3 has 13 amino acids. V gave up 3 bases and J gave up 2 bases, with 5 bases separating them. CDR3 DNA: TGTGCCTGGAGAAGGGCCTATAATTCACCCCTCCACTTT. Translating gives CAWRRAYNSPLHF. Supplemented by reference TRBV30 and TRBJ1-6, the full variable domain reads SQTIHQWPATLVQPVGSPLSLECTVEGTSNPNLYWYRQAAGRGLQLLFYSVGIGQISSEVPQNLSASRPQDRQFILSSKKLLLSDSGFYLCAWRRAYNSPLHFGNGTRLTVT.

The count of this clone is one. The rearrangement links TRBV7-9 to TRBJ2-7, with D uncertain. The V end was cut by 8 bases, the J end by 2 bases, with 10 bases between. CDR3 length: 12 amino acids. Germline loops: CDR1 SEHNR, CDR2 FQNEAQ (reference sequence). DNA of the CDR3: TGTGCCAGCTCCTACACCCCCTACGAGCAGTACTTC. This translates into CASSYTPYEQYF.

The chain couples TRBV19 to TRBJ2-6; D is unresolved. V was shortened by 3 bases and J by 2 bases, with 17 bases between the two germline ends. Germline lookup yields CDR1 LNHDA and CDR2 SQIVND (reference sequence). CDR3 length: 18 residues. The CDR3 DNA sequence: TGTGCCAGTAGTATCGGGCCTATGCCCGTGACTGGGGCCAACGTCCTGACTTTC. Its protein is CASSIGPMPVTGANVLTF.